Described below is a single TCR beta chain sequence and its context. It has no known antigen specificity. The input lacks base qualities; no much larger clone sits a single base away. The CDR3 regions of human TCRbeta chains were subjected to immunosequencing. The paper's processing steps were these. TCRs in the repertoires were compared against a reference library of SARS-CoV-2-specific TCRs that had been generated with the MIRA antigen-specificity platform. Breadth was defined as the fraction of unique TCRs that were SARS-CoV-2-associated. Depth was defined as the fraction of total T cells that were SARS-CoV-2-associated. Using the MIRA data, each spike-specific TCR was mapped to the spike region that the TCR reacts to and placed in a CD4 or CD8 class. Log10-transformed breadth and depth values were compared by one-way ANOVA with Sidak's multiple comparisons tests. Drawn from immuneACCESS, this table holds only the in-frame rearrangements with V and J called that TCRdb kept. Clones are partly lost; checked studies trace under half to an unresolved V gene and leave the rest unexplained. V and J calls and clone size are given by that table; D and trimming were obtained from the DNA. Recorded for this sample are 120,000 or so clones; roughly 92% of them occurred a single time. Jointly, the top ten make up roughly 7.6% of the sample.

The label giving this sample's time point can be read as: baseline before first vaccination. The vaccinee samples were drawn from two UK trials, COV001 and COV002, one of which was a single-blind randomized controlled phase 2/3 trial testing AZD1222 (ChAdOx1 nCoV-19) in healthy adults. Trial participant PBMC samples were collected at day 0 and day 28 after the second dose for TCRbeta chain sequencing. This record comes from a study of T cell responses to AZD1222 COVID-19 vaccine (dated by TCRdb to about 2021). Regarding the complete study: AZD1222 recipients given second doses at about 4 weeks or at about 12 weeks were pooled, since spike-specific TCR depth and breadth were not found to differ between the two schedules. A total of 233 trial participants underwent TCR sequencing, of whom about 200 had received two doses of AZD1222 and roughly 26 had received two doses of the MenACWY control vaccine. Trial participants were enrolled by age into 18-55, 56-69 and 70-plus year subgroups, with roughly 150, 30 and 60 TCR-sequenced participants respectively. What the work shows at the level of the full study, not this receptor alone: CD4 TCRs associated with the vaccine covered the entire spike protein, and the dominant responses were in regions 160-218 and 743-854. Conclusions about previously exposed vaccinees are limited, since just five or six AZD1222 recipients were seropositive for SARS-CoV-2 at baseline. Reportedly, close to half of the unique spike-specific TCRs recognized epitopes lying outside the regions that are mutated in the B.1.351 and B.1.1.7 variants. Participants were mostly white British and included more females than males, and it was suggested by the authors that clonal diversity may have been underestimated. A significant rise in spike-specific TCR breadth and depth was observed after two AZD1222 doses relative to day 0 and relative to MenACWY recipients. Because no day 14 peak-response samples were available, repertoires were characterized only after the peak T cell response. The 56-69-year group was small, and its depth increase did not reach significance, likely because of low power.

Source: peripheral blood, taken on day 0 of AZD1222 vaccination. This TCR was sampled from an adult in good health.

The nucleotide sequence is given as TGCGCCAGCAGCCCATCGGGGGGGCCGGGGACCGGGGAGCTGTTTTTT. The resulting protein is CASSPSGGPGTGELFF. The rearranged segments are TRBV5-1 and TRBJ2-2, with 8 middle bases fitting TRBD2. The CDR3 goes from the cysteine to the phenylalanine over 16 residues. Here the CDR3 DNA is all that survives: 48 bases in frame from base 1. V lost 4 bases and J lost 5 bases, and the count of bases not matched to a germline gene is 10. From a lookup of the germline V gene, CDR1 and CDR2 are SGHRS and YFSETQ. Beyond the CDR3, the reference TRBV5-1 and TRBJ2-2 genes provide the residues; the full variable domain reads: KAGVTQTPRYLIKTRGQQVTLSCSPISGHRSVSWYQQTPGQGLQFLFEYFSETQRNKGNFPGRFSGRQFSNSRSEMNVSTLELGDSALYLCASSPSGGPGTGELFFGEGSRLTVL.